The TCR beta chain described here comes from a study of cytomegalovirus exposure and HLA in healthy donors. The study ran its PCR with 60 Vbeta and 13 Jbeta primers. Generated by immunoSEQ multiplex PCR, the TCRdb table keeps only in-frame clones and is missing some. The table records about 180,000 clones, roughly three quarters of them present only once. The germline gives CDR1 SNHLY, CDR2 FYNNEI. Trimming removed 1 base from V and 2 bases from J, with 9 bases in between. The CDR3 totals 15 residues. Study-level findings and limits: Later analysis associated a missense DCLRE1C variant with TCR beta V- and J-gene trimming. Most subjects' HLA-A and HLA-B alleles were reportedly predicted from TCR beta sequences.

Details on this clone: The antigen remains undetermined.

The clonotype originates from a male donor in good health and CMV-seronegative. The specimen sequenced was PBMCs. The chain has TRBV2 and TRBJ1-5; D is perhaps TRBD1 (5 bases). The CDR3 loop reads CASSEGGSGNQPQHF. CDR3 in DNA: TGTGCCAGCAGTGAAGGGGGCTCGGGCAATCAGCCCCAGCATTTT.